One sample yielded the 23 T cell receptor beta chains listed below, sequenced in a study of T cell responses to AZD1222 COVID-19 vaccine. Profiled with immunoSEQ multiplex PCR; TCRdb holds only in-frame clones, not every one. Among roughly 100,000 clones, about 80% were seen once, and the ten largest hold approximately 5%. Sequenced here: peripheral blood, sampled on day 0 of AZD1222 vaccination. These receptors originate from an adult in good health.

The chain carries TRBV7-2 and TRBJ2-1, with D maybe TRBD2 (5 bases). The germline CDR1 and CDR2 sequences are SGHTA and FQGNSA. The CDR3 is 16 amino acids. Deletions cut 6 bases from V and 6 bases from J, with 21 bases between. The DNA of the CDR3 is TGTGCCAGCAGTTCTCAAGGGAGCGGCGCTCTCAATGAGCAGTTCTTC. This encodes CASSSQGSGALNEQFF.

This clone was seen only a few times. The J gene is TRBJ1-2, the V gene TRBV7-9; D possibly corresponds to TRBD1 (6 bases). V lost 1 base and J 8 bases, leaving 14 bases between the germline ends. Germline loops: CDR1 SEHNR, CDR2 FQNEAQ (reference sequence). This CDR3 comprises 14 residues. The CDR3 spells CASSLGGQATGYTF. The CDR3 nucleotides read TGTGCCAGCAGCTTAGGGGGGCAGGCCACGGGCTACACCTTC.

This chain joins TRBV5-1 and TRBJ2-7, with 7 bases lining up with TRBD2. Unmatched junction bases numbered 8, after V lost 4 bases and J lost 4 bases. Germline CDR1 reads SGHRS; CDR2 reads YFSETQ. This CDR3 has 14 residues. In DNA, the CDR3 is TGCGCCAGCAGCGGGGGTGGTAGCGGGTACGAGCAGTACTTC. It is translated as CASSGGGSGYEQYF.

V gene TRBV5-1 combines with J gene TRBJ2-3; D ambiguous. V lost 0 bases and J 1 base, leaving 6 bases between the germline ends. Germline CDR1 reads SGHRS; CDR2 reads YFSETQ. This CDR3 has 14 residues. The CDR3 bases are TGCGCCAGCAGCTTGGAGCACGGCACAGATACGCAGTATTTT. This encodes CASSLEHGTDTQYF.

The chain employs TRBV12-3 or TRBV12-4 and TRBJ2-2, with D unresolved. With 3 bases removed from V and 7 bases from J, the gap between germline ends came to 3 bases. The length of the CDR3 is 11 residues. The CDR3 region has the DNA TGTGCCAGCAGTTTGCGCGGGGAGCTGTTTTTT. Residues: CASSLRGELFF.

This chain links TRBV19 with TRBJ1-3; D gene ambiguous. The germline V gene encodes CDR1 LNHDA and CDR2 SQIVND (reference sequence). The CDR3 length is 14 residues. Trimming took off 4 bases at V and 4 bases at J, with 11 bases between the two ends. The CDR3 DNA reads TGTGCCAGTAGTAAGCAACCAGGCGGAAACACCATATATTTT. Its translation: CASSKQPGGNTIYF. The whole variable domain, filled in from reference TRBV19 and TRBJ1-3, reads DGGITQSPKYLFRKEGQNVTLSCEQNLNHDAMYWYRQDPGQGLRLIYYSQIVNDFQKGDIAEGYSVSREKKESFPLTVTSAQKNPTAFYLCASSKQPGGNTIYFGEGSWLTVV.

The V and J genes are TRBV15 and TRBJ1-2; TRBD1 matches at 8 bases. V lost 5 bases and J lost 1; bases outside the gene matches: 6. The V gene's germline CDR1 is LNHNV and CDR2 YYDKDF (reference sequence). This CDR3 is 15 amino acids long. CDR3 sequence (DNA): TGTGCCACCAGCGGATGGGGACAGGTTAACTATGGCTACACCTTC. Amino acid sequence: CATSGWGQVNYGYTF.

The V call is TRBV3-1 (or the pseudogene TRBV3-2), the J call TRBJ2-5; D is possibly TRBD1 or TRBD2 (5 bases each). CDR1 LGHDT and CDR2 YNNKEL come from the germline V gene (reference sequence). This CDR3 spans 15 amino acids. V lost 0 bases and J 5 bases, leaving 13 bases between the germline ends. The CDR3 bases are TGTGCCAGCAGCCAAGATCCGGGGCAGCGGGAGACCCAGTACTTC. Encoded protein: CASSQDPGQRETQYF.

The count of this clone is one. The rearrangement joins TRBV5-1 to TRBJ1-1, with D perhaps matching TRBD1 (5 bases). The CDR3 covers 13 residues. The V gene's germline CDR1 is SGHRS and CDR2 YFSETQ. V shed 4 bases and J shed 4 bases, with 11 bases lying between them. CDR3: CASSPHGGTEAFF. CDR3 bases: TGCGCCAGCAGCCCCCACGGGGGCACTGAAGCTTTCTTT.

The chain couples TRBV5-6 to TRBJ1-3, with D unclear. Germline V gene lookup returns CDR1 SGHDT and CDR2 YYEEEE. The length of the CDR3 is 16 residues. V was shortened by 2 bases and J by 0 bases, with 12 bases between the two germline ends. This chain's CDR3 is CASSLMRAYSGNTIYF. CDR3 DNA: TGTGCCAGCAGCTTAATGAGGGCTTACTCTGGAAACACCATATATTTT.

The chain uses TRBV19 and TRBJ1-5, with no clear D. The ends were cut back, 3 bases at V and 4 bases at J, with 7 bases in the middle. This CDR3 region has 13 residues. Germline loops: CDR1 LNHDA, CDR2 SQIVND (reference sequence). This chain's CDR3 is CASSITRNQPQHF. The CDR3 coding sequence is TGTGCCAGTAGTATTACCCGAAATCAGCCCCAGCATTTT.

This rearrangement joins TRBV13 to TRBJ1-1; 10 nucleotides line up with TRBD1. The CDR3 consists of 18 residues. Germline values: CDR1 PRHDT, CDR2 FYEKMQ (reference sequence). With 2 bases clipped from V and 0 bases from J, the junction kept 9 bases outside the gene matches. The CDR3 reads CASSLRLGTGVMNTEAFF. The CDR3 DNA is TGTGCCAGCAGCTTACGTCTCGGGACAGGGGTGATGAACACTGAAGCTTTCTTT.

The chain employs TRBV10-3 and TRBJ1-2; D may be TRBD1 (6 bases). V lost 3 bases and J 10 bases, leaving 24 bases between the germline ends. The CDR3 is made up of 16 amino acids. The V gene's germline CDR1 is ENHRY and CDR2 SYGVKD. The chain's CDR3 is CAISEGPSRGSGFYTF. Written as DNA, the CDR3 is TGTGCCATCAGTGAAGGTCCCAGCAGGGGCTCAGGTTTCTACACCTTC.

This chain links TRBV11-2 with TRBJ1-1; maybe TRBD1 (5 bases). The CDR3 consists of 14 residues. From germline, CDR1 is SGHAT and CDR2 FQNNGV. V lost 4 bases and J 6 bases, leaving 15 bases between the germline ends. CDR3 nucleotide sequence: TGTGCCAGCAGCTCGGGGGGAGGGTACCCTGAAGCTTTCTTT. It yields the protein CASSSGGGYPEAFF.

This chain links TRBV7-2 with TRBJ2-5; the match to TRBD1 covers 10 bases. The germline V gene encodes CDR1 SGHTA and CDR2 FQGNSA. The CDR3 spans 15 residues. With 3 bases clipped from V and 4 bases from J, the junction kept 5 bases outside the gene matches. CDR3 residues: CASSLDRGSPETQYF. The CDR3 nucleotides read TGTGCCAGCAGCTTGGACAGGGGGTCGCCAGAGACCCAGTACTTC.

The chain recombines TRBV18 with TRBJ2-1; 9 bases map to TRBD2. V shed 3 bases and J 5 bases; nucleotides not matched to a gene: 2. Germline-derived CDR1 and CDR2 are KGHSH and LQKENI. There are 14 residues in the CDR3. CDR3 sequence (DNA): TGTGCCAGCTCACCGAGACTAGCGGACAATGAGCAGTTCTTC. This encodes CASSPRLADNEQFF.

This sequence joins TRBV19 and TRBJ2-7; D remains unclear. Germline V gene data show CDR1 as LNHDA and CDR2 as SQIVND (reference sequence). This CDR3 is built from 14 residues. With 3 bases removed from V and 3 bases from J, the gap between germline ends came to 12 bases. In DNA form, the CDR3 reads TGTGCCAGTAGTATTTTTGGGCAACTCTACGAGCAGTACTTC. Translated: CASSIFGQLYEQYF. Filled out from reference TRBV19 and TRBJ2-7, the complete variable domain reads DGGITQSPKYLFRKEGQNVTLSCEQNLNHDAMYWYRQDPGQGLRLIYYSQIVNDFQKGDIAEGYSVSREKKESFPLTVTSAQKNPTAFYLCASSIFGQLYEQYFGPGTRLTVT.

This chain uses TRBV7-9 with TRBJ1-3; 10 bases line up with TRBD1. The CDR3 consists of 17 residues. CDR1 is SEHNR, CDR2 FQNEAQ, per germline (reference sequence). With 5 bases clipped from V and 3 bases from J, the junction kept 10 bases outside the gene matches. CDR3 in amino acids: CASSRDRGRIYGNTIYF. The CDR3 region has the DNA TGTGCCAGCAGCCGTGACAGGGGGCGCATTTATGGAAACACCATATATTTT.

A single count supports this clone. V and J are TRBV24-1 and TRBJ2-5; 7 bases line up with TRBD1. V lost 3 bases to trimming and J lost 0 bases; unmatched junction nucleotides: 6. Germline-derived CDR1 and CDR2 are KGHDR and SFDVKD. The length of the CDR3 is 16 residues. The CDR3: CATSDPKGTDQETQYF. DNA for the CDR3: TGTGCCACCAGTGATCCCAAGGGGACAGACCAAGAGACCCAGTACTTC.

This chain's CDR3 is CASGADGAGELFF. Here the CDR3 DNA reads TGTGCCAGCGGGGCCGATGGGGCCGGGGAGCTGTTTTTT. The chain couples TRBV6-4 to TRBJ2-2, with a tentative D call TRBD1 (5 bases). Germline V gives CDR1 MRHNA, CDR2 SNTAGT. CDR3 length equals 13 residues. Trimming removed 8 bases at V and 6 bases at J, with 13 bases between.

This rearrangement joins TRBV7-8 to TRBJ1-4; no firm D call. Per germline, CDR1 SGHVS and CDR2 FQNEAQ. The V and J ends lost 1 base and 2 bases respectively, with 14 bases between them. The CDR3 covers 17 residues. CDR3 protein: CASSLVGRGLTNEKLFF. DNA for the CDR3: TGTGCCAGCAGCTTAGTAGGGCGTGGCCTTACTAATGAAAAACTGTTTTTT.

This clone turned up a few times. The genes are TRBV27 and TRBJ1-2; D not certain. This CDR3 comprises 13 residues. Germline-derived CDR1 and CDR2 are MNHEY and SMNVEV (reference sequence). The V end lost 5 bases, the J end lost 0 bases, and 7 bases lay between the germline ends. In DNA, the CDR3 is TGTGCCAGCAGTCCACTTGCTAACTATGGCTACACCTTC. This sequence encodes CASSPLANYGYTF.

The rearrangement links TRBV7-9 to TRBJ1-2, with TRBD1 matching 8 bases. V lost 5 bases and J lost 5; bases outside the gene matches: 13. CDR1 is SEHNR and CDR2 is FQNEAQ in the germline V gene (reference sequence). The CDR3 length is 16 residues. The CDR3 loop reads CASSPAGTGDSYGYTF. Here the CDR3 DNA reads TGTGCCAGCAGCCCAGCGGGGACAGGAGATAGTTATGGCTACACCTTC.